This is a list of T cell receptor beta chains from one sample in a study of regulatory T cells in long-lasting Graves disease. TCRdb used MiXCR to reprocess the multiplex PCR reads, holding one entry per CDR3 protein. Of about 520,000 distinct CDR3 sequences listed, around 12% are singletons. This sample also appeared in a second study, on T cells in Graves' hyperthyroidism and ophthalmopathy.

This sample comprised peripheral blood mononuclear cells (PBMCs), obtained at new diagnosis, from a patient treated with antithyroid drugs. Receptors were obtained from a woman aged 25-40 years with Graves disease. CDR3s include the opening cysteine and the closing phenylalanine or tryptophan. D genes are given only for firm matches. Clone sizes are given selectively: once, few, many, or a class where the clone is expanded.

D gene,V gene,J gene,CDR3 length,clone size,CDR3 protein,CDR3 DNA
.,TRBV6-1,TRBJ2-5,14,many,CASRLGGAQETQYF,TGTGCCAGCAGGCTTGGAGGGGCCCAAGAGACCCAGTACTTC
.,TRBV27,TRBJ1-6,14,.,CASSLQASNSPLHF,TGTGCCAGCAGTTTACAGGCTTCTAATTCACCCCTCCACTTT
.,TRBV6-2/TRBV6-3,TRBJ1-1,16,many,CASSGRLTGANTEAFF,TGTGCCAGCAGTGGCCGTTTAACAGGTGCGAACACTGAAGCTTTCTTT
TRBD2,TRBV9,TRBJ2-5,14,.,CASSVTPGGETQYF,TGTGCCAGCAGCGTTACGCCGGGAGGCGAGACCCAGTACTTC
.,TRBV27,TRBJ1-6,15,many,CASSYKGRGNSPLHF,TGTGCCAGCAGTTACAAAGGCAGGGGAAATTCACCCCTCCACTTT
.,TRBV28,TRBJ2-7,13,many,CASSSSTTYEQYF,TGTGCCAGCAGTTCCTCCACAACTTACGAGCAGTACTTC
TRBD2,TRBV20-1,TRBJ2-1,14,few,CSASRAGGRNEQFF,TGCAGTGCTAGTCGCGCGGGAGGACGGAATGAGCAGTTCTTC
.,TRBV12-3/TRBV12-4,TRBJ2-7,13,.,CASILPGGYEQYF,TGTGCCAGCATTCTCCCGGGTGGCTACGAGCAGTACTTC
.,TRBV28,TRBJ2-7,13,few,CASRRGEFYEQYF,TGTGCCAGCCGGAGGGGAGAATTCTACGAGCAGTACTTC
TRBD2,TRBV2,TRBJ2-1,14,few,CASSPSGGGYEQFF,TGTGCCAGCAGCCCGAGCGGGGGCGGGTATGAGCAGTTCTTC
.,TRBV5-1,TRBJ1-1,17,many,CASSPLYRGRLNTEAFF,TGCGCCAGCAGCCCTCTCTATCGAGGCAGGCTGAACACTGAAGCTTTCTTT
TRBD2,TRBV28,TRBJ2-1,14,many,CASTLAGPYNEQFF,TGTGCCAGCACCTTAGCGGGGCCTTACAATGAGCAGTTCTTC
TRBD2,TRBV28,TRBJ2-1,15,many,CASSSVAGQYNEQFF,TGTGCCAGCAGTTCCGTAGCGGGTCAGTACAATGAGCAGTTCTTC
.,TRBV15,TRBJ1-4,17,few,CATSRGGLSAENEKLFF,TGTGCCACCAGCAGAGGGGGGCTCTCGGCAGAGAATGAAAAACTGTTTTTT
TRBD1,TRBV15,TRBJ1-4,15,many,CATSSEDRGNEKLFF,TGTGCCACCAGCAGCGAAGACAGGGGTAATGAAAAACTGTTTTTT
.,TRBV29-1,TRBJ2-7,15,few,CSVEDRAGATYEQYF,TGCAGCGTTGAAGATAGGGCAGGAGCTACCTACGAGCAGTACTTC
.,TRBV19,TRBJ2-3,17,many,CASRATPGAVSQDTQYF,TGTGCCAGTAGAGCTACTCCTGGGGCGGTTTCGCAAGATACGCAGTATTTT
TRBD1,TRBV7-8,TRBJ1-3,16,few,CASSTGDGSSGNTIYF,TGTGCCAGCAGCACAGGGGACGGAAGCTCTGGAAACACCATATATTTT